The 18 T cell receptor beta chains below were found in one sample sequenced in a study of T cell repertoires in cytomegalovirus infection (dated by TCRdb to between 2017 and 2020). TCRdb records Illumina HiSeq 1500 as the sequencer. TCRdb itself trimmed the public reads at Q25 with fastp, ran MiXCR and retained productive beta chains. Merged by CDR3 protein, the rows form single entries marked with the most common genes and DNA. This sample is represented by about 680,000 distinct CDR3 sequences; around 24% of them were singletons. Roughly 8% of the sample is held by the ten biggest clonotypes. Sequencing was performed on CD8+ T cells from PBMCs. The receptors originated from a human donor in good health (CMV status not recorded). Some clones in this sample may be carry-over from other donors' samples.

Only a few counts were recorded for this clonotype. The CDR3 spells CASSLGPGRRHSPLHF. For the CDR3, the DNA is TGTGCCAGCAGCTTAGGACCGGGAAGACGTCATTCACCCCTCCACTTT. The rearrangement joins TRBV7-9 to TRBJ1-6; no clear D. V was trimmed by 1 base and J by 8 bases, leaving 15 bases between them. Germline V gene lookup returns CDR1 SEHNR and CDR2 FQNEAQ (reference sequence). The CDR3 runs to 16 residues.

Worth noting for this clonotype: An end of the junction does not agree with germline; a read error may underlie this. Written as DNA, the CDR3 is TGCGTCAGCAGCTTGAGGGGACCCACCGGGGAGCTGTTTTTT. The encoded protein is CVSSLRGPTGELFF. The chain carries TRBV5-1 and TRBJ2-2, with D perhaps given as TRBD1 or TRBD2 (5 bases each). CDR1 is SGHRS and CDR2 is YFSETQ in the germline V gene. The CDR3 contains 14 residues.

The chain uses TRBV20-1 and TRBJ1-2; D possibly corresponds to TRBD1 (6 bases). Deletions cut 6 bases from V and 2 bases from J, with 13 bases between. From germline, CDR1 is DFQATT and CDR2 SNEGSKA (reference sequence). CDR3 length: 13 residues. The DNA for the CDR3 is TGCAGTGCCCGGGGGGACAACAACTATGGCTACACCTTC. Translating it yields CSARGDNNYGYTF.

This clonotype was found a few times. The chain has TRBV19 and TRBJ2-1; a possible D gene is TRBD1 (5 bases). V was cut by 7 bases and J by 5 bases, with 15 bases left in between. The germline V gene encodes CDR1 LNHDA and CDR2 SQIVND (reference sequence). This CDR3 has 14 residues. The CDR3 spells CASIAPTAHNEQFF. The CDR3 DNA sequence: TGTGCCAGTATCGCCCCGACAGCGCACAATGAGCAGTTCTTC.

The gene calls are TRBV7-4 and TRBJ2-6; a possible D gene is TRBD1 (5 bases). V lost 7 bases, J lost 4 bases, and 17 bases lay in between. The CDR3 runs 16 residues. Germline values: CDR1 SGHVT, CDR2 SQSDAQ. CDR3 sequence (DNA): TGTGCCAGCACCACCCCAATTGGGGCCGGGGCCAACGTCCTGACTTTC. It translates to CASTTPIGAGANVLTF.

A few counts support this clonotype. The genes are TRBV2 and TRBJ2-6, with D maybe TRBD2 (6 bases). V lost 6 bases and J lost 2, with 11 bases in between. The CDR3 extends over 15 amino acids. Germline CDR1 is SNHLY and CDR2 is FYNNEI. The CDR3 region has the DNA TGTGCCAGCAGGACTAGAGGTCCTGGGGCCAACGTCCTGACTTTC. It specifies CASRTRGPGANVLTF.

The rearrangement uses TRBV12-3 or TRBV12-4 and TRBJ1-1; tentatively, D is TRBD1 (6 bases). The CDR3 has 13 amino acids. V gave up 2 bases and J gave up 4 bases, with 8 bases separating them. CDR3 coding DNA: TGTGCCAGCAGTTTAATGGGGGCCACTGAAGCTTTCTTT. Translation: CASSLMGATEAFF.

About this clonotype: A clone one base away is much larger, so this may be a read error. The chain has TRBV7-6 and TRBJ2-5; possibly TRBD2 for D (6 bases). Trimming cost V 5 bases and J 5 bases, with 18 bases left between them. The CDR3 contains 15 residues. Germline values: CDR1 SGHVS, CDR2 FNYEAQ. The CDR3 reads CASSPRERGEETQYF. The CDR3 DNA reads TGTGCCAGCAGCCCCCGGGAGCGCGGTGAGGAGACCCAGTACTTC.

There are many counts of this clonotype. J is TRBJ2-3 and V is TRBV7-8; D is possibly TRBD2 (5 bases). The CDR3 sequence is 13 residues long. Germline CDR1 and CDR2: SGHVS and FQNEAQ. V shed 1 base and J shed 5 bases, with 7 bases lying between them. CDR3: CASSLVGRDTQYF. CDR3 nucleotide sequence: TGTGCCAGCAGCTTAGTAGGGAGAGATACGCAGTATTTT.

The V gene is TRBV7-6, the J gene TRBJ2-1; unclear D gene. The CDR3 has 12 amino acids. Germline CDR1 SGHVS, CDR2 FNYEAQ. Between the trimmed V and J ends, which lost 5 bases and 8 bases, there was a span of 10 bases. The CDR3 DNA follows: TGTGCCAGCAGCCCCCTTAGGGATGAGCAGTTCTTC. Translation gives CASSPLRDEQFF.

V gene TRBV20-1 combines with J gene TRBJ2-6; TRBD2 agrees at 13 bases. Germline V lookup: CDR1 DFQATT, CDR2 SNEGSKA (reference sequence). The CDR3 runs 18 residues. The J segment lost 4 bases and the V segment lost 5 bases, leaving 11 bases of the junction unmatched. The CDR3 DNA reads TGCAGTGCTTTCCCCAGACTAGCGGGGGGTGCAGGGGCCAACGTCCTGACTTTC. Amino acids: CSAFPRLAGGAGANVLTF.

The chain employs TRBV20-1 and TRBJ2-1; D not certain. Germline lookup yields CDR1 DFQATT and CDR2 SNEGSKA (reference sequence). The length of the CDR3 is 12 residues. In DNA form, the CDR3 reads TGCAGCAAGGGAAGCTCCTACAATGAGCAGTTCTTC. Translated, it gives CSKGSSYNEQFF.

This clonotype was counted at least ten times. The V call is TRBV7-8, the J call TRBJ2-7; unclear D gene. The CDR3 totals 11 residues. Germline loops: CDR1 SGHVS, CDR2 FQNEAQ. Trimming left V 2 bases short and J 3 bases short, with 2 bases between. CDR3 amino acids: CASSLSYEQYV. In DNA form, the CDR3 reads TGTGCCAGCAGCTTAAGCTACGAGCAGTACGTC.

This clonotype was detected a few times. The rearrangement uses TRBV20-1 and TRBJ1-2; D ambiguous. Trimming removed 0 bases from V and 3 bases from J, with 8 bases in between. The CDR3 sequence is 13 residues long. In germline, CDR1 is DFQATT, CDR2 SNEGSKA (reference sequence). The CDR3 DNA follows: TGCAGTGCTAGAGATCTTACAGACTATGGCTACACCTTC. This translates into CSARDLTDYGYTF.

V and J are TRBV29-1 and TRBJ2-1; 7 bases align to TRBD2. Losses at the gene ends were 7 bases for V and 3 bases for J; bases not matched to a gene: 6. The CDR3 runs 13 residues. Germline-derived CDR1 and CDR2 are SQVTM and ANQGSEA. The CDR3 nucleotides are TGCAGCGCCGAGGGCGGGGGCTACAATGAGCAGTTCTTC. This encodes CSAEGGGYNEQFF.

CDR3 loop: CASSLGLPGNTIYF. CDR3 coding DNA: TGTGCCAGCAGCTTAGGACTCCCAGGAAACACCATATATTTT. This chain connects TRBV7-6 to TRBJ1-3; no definite D call. Germline CDR1 SGHVS, CDR2 FNYEAQ. The CDR3 sequence is 14 residues long. V shed 1 base and J shed 4 bases, with 8 bases lying between them.

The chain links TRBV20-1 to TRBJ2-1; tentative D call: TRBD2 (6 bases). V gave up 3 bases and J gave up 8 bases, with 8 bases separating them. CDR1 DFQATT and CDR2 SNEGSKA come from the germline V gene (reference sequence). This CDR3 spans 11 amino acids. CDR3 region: CSASPGDEQFF. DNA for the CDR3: TGCAGTGCTAGCCCGGGGGATGAGCAGTTCTTC.

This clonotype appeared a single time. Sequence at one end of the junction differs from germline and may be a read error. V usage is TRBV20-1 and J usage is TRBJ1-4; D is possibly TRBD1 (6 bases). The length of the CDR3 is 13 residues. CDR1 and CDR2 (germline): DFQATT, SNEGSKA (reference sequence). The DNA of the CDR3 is TGCAGTGCTCCGGACAGCACTAATGAAACACTGTTTTTT. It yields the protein CSAPDSTNETLFF.